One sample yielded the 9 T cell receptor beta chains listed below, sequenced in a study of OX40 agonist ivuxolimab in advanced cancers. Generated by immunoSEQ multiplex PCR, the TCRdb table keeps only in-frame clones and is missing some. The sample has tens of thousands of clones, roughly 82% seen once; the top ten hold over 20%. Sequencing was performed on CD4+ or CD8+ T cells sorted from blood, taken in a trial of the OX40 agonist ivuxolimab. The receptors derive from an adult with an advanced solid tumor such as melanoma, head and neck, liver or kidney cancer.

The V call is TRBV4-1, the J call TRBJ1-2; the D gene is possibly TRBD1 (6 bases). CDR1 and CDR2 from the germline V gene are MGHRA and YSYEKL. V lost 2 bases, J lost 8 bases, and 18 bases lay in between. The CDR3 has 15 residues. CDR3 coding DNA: TGCGCCAGCAGCCAAACCCCGACGGGGGCGGAAGGCTACACCTTC. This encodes CASSQTPTGAEGYTF.

CDR3 in DNA: TGTGCCAGCTCACCGGGGGCAGTCCTTGGGTCACCCCTCCACTTT. Protein product: CASSPGAVLGSPLHF. This chain connects TRBV18 to TRBJ1-6; perhaps TRBD1 as D (6 bases). Germline V gene data show CDR1 as KGHSH and CDR2 as LQKENI. This CDR3 has 15 residues. V shed 3 bases and J shed 10 bases, with 16 bases lying between them.

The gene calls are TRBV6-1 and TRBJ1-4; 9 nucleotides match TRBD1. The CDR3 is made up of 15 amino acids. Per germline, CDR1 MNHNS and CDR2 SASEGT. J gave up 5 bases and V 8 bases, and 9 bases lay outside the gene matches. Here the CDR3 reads CASGTGRGVNEKLFF. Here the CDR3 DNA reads TGTGCCAGCGGGACAGGGAGGGGGGTGAATGAAAAACTGTTTTTT.

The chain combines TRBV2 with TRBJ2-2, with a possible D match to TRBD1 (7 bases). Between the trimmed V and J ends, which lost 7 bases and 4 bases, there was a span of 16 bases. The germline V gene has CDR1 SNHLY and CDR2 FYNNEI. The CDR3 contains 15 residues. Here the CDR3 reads CASNTQGGGTGELFF. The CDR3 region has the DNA TGTGCCAGCAATACTCAGGGGGGTGGCACCGGGGAGCTGTTTTTT.

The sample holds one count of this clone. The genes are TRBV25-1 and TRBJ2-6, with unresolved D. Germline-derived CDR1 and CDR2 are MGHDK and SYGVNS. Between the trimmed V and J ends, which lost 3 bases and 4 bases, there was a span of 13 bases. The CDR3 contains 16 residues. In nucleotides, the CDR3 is TGTGCCAGCAGTGACTCCACGAGGATCGGGGCCAACGTCCTGACTTTC. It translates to CASSDSTRIGANVLTF. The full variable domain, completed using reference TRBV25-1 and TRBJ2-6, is EADIYQTPRYLVIGTGKKITLECSQTMGHDKMYWYQQDPGMELHLIHYSYGVNSTEKGDLSSESTVSRIRTEHFPLTLESARPSHTSQYLCASSDSTRIGANVLTFGAGSRLTVL.

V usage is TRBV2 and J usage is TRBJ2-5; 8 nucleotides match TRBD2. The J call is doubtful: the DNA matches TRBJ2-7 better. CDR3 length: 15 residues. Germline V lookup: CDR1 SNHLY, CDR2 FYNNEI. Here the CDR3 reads CASRDPAGATHEQYF. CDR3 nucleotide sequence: TGTGCCAGCAGGGACCCAGCGGGAGCTACCCACGAGCAGTACTTC.

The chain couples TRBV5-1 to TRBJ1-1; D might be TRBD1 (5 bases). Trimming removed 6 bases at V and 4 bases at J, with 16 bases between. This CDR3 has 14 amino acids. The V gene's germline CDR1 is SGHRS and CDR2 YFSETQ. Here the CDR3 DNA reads TGCGCCAGCACCTCGTTAGGGGTGTCCACTGAAGCTTTCTTT. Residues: CASTSLGVSTEAFF. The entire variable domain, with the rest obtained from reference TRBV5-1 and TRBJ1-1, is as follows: KAGVTQTPRYLIKTRGQQVTLSCSPISGHRSVSWYQQTPGQGLQFLFEYFSETQRNKGNFPGRFSGRQFSNSRSEMNVSTLELGDSALYLCASTSLGVSTEAFFGQGTRLTVV.

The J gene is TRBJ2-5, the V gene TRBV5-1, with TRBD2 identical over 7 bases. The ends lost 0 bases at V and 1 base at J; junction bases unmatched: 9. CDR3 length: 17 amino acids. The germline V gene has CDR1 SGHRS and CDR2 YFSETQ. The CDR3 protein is CASSLAPSGARQETQYF. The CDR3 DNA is TGCGCCAGCAGCTTGGCTCCTAGCGGAGCCCGCCAAGAGACCCAGTACTTC.

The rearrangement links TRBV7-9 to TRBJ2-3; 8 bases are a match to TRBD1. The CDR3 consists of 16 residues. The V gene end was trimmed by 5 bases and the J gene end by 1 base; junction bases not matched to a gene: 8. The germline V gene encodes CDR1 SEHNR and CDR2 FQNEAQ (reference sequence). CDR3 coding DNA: TGTGCCAGCAGCACCCGGACAGGGTCAGGCACAGATACGCAGTATTTT. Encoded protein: CASSTRTGSGTDTQYF.